This T cell receptor (beta chain) was identified during a study of blood T cell repertoires in COVID-19. About the study: Some COVID-19 samples were acute and others convalescent; all came from the United States, Italy and Spain. Sources were T cells, B-cell-depleted T cells, or PBMCs; the material itself was cDNA or gDNA.

Under the authors' procedure: Counts of nucleated cells, estimated from reference gene primer amplification, were obtained. Sequencing used immunoSEQ multiplex PCR; TCRdb keeps in-frame clones, though not all of them. Clonal size and the V and J genes are those of that table, whereas D and trimming came from the DNA. The data show around 130,000 clones, with just under 90% seen just once and more than 2% held by the top ten. Trimming pared 5 bases from V and 0 bases from J, leaving 12 bases between. CDR1 and CDR2 (germline): SEHNR, FQNEAQ (reference sequence). This CDR3 spans 15 amino acids. The specimen sequenced was peripheral blood. The TCR comes from a woman between 50 and 59 years old with acute or convalescent COVID-19. This chain uses TRBV7-9 with TRBJ2-3, with TRBD2 as a possible D gene (5 bases). The CDR3 region has the DNA TGTGCCAGCAGCCCGGGGTCCTCTAGCACAGATACGCAGTATTTT. It translates to CASSPGSSSTDTQYF.